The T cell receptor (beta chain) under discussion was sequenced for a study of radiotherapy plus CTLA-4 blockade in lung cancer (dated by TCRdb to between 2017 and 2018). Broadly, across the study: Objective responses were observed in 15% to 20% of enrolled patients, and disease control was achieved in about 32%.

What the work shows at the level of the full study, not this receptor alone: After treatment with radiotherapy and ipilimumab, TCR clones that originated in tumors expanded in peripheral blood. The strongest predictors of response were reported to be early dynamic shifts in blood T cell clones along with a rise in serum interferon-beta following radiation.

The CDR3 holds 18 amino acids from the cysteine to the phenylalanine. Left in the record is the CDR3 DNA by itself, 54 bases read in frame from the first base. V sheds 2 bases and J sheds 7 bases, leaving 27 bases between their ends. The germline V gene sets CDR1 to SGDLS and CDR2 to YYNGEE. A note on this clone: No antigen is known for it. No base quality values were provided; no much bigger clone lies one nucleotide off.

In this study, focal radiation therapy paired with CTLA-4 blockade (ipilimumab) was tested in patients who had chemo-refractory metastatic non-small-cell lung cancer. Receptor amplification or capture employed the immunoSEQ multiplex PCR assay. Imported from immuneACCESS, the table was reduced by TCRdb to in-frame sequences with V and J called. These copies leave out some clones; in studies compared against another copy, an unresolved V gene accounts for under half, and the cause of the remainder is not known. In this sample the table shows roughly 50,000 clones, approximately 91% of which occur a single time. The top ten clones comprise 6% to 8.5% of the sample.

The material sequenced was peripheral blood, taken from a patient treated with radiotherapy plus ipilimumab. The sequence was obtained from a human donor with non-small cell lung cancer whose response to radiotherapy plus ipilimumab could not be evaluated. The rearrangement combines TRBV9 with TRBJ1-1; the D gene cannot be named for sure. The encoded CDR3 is CASSVGGSYIGRVVEAFF. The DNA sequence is TGTGCCAGCAGCGTGGGAGGCAGTTATATCGGGAGGGTCGTTGAAGCTTTCTTT.